A single sample gave rise to the 7 T cell receptor beta chains below, sequenced in a study of blood T cell repertoires in COVID-19. TCRdb's copy holds only in-frame clones and misses some; the assay was immunoSEQ multiplex PCR. The data contain roughly 340,000 clones, over 70% of them seen just once; the ten biggest clones take up under 6.5%. Sequencing was done on a sample of peripheral blood. These TCRs come from a woman between 45 and 65 years old with COVID-19, enrolled during active disease.

The V and J genes are TRBV7-2 and TRBJ1-1, with D tentatively TRBD1 (6 bases). V dropped 2 bases and J dropped 5 bases, with 15 bases sitting between them. The germline CDR1 and CDR2 sequences are SGHTA and FQGNSA. The CDR3 spans 15 residues. CDR3 nucleotide sequence: TGTGCCAGCAGCTTACTGGGGGGGCGAGTGACTGAAGCTTTCTTT. Encoded protein: CASSLLGGRVTEAFF.

The chain carries TRBV11-2 and TRBJ2-7; 9 bases line up with TRBD2. Germline loops: CDR1 SGHAT, CDR2 FQNNGV. The CDR3 has 15 amino acids. V shed 5 bases, J shed 5 bases, and the junction held 10 bases outside the gene matches. Here the CDR3 reads CASSQAPAGGDEQYF. Here the CDR3 DNA reads TGTGCCAGCAGCCAAGCCCCAGCGGGAGGAGACGAGCAGTACTTC.

J is TRBJ1-5 and V is TRBV6-5, with 8 nucleotides matching TRBD1. The CDR3 runs to 14 residues. CDR1 MNHEY and CDR2 SVGAGI come from the germline V gene. Unmatched junction bases numbered 5, after V lost 4 bases and J lost 6 bases. CDR3 sequence reads: CASSLTGDRQPQHF. The CDR3 DNA reads as TGTGCCAGCAGTTTGACAGGGGATCGTCAGCCCCAGCATTTT.

The chain links TRBV11-3 to TRBJ2-5; 12 bases align to TRBD2. CDR3 length: 18 amino acids. The V segment lost 6 bases and the J segment 1 base; nucleotides outside the gene matches: 12. Germline CDR1 SGHNT, CDR2 YENEEA. CDR3 bases: TGTGCCAGCAGGTTGGGACTAGCGGGCCTAGATTCCCAAGAGACCCAGTACTTC. Encoded protein: CASRLGLAGLDSQETQYF.

This clone was observed a handful of times. The J gene is TRBJ1-3, the V gene TRBV3-1 (or the pseudogene TRBV3-2); D ambiguous. There are 16 residues in the CDR3. Germline CDR1 is LGHDT and CDR2 is YNNKEL (reference sequence). V lost 2 bases, J lost 4 bases, and 15 bases lay in between. CDR3 sequence: CASSQMAGSAGNTIYF. The CDR3, as DNA: TGTGCCAGCAGCCAAATGGCGGGGTCAGCCGGAAACACCATATATTTT.

This clone was observed a handful of times. The chain uses TRBV10-3 and TRBJ2-7; 9 bases align to TRBD1. CDR1 and CDR2 from the germline V gene are ENHRY and SYGVKD. The J segment lost 5 bases and the V segment lost 7 bases, leaving 9 bases of the junction unmatched. The CDR3 consists of 14 residues. The chain's CDR3 is CAINGGQGTHEQYF. Written as DNA, the CDR3 is TGTGCCATCAATGGGGGACAGGGAACCCACGAGCAGTACTTC.

This chain connects TRBV11-2 to TRBJ2-6, with D tentatively TRBD2 (5 bases). V lost 3 bases and J lost 0, with 15 bases in between. This CDR3 region has 18 residues. Germline CDR1 reads SGHAT; CDR2 reads FQNNGV. CDR3 protein: CASSFTTSGNSGANVLTF. CDR3 sequence (DNA): TGTGCCAGCAGCTTCACAACCTCCGGGAACTCTGGGGCCAACGTCCTGACTTTC.